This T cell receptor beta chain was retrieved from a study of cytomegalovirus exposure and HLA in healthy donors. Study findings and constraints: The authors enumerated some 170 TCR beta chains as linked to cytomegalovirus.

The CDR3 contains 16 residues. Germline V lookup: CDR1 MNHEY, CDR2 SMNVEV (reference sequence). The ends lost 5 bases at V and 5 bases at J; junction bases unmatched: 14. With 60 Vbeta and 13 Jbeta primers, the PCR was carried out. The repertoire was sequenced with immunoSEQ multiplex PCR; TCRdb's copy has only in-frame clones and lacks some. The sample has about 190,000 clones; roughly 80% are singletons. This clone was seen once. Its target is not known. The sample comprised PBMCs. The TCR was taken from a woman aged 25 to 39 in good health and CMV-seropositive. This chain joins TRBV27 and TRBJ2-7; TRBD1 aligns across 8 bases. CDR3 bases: TGTGCCAGCAGTCTGGGAACAGGGGGTAGGACGCACGAGCAGTACTTC. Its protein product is CASSLGTGGRTHEQYF.